Sequencing of this T cell receptor (beta chain) was carried out in a study of T cells in Graves' hyperthyroidism and ophthalmopathy. Amplified regions were TCR beta CDR3 sequences from RNA transcripts. First-round RT-PCR targeting the TCR CDR3 was performed with the HTBI primer set. A single record per CDR3 protein comes from TCRdb applying MiXCR to the multiplex PCR reads. Here the sample spans about 360,000 distinct CDR3 sequences, 13% being singletons. The source of the PBMCs was over 8.5 ml of fresh peripheral blood. This clonotype came up many times. This TCR was recovered from a young woman with Graves' hyperthyroidism. The sequenced sample was blood.

The CDR3 bases are TGTGCCAGCAGCCTTATGCGGACAGGGGTCCTTAGACCGAACACCGGGGAGCTGTTTTTT. It encodes CASSLMRTGVLRPNTGELFF. The chain joins TRBV7-2 to TRBJ2-2, with TRBD1 matching over 9 bases. The CDR3 extends over 20 amino acids. The V segment lost 5 bases and the J segment 0 bases; nucleotides outside the gene matches: 16. From germline, CDR1 is SGHTA and CDR2 FQGNSA.